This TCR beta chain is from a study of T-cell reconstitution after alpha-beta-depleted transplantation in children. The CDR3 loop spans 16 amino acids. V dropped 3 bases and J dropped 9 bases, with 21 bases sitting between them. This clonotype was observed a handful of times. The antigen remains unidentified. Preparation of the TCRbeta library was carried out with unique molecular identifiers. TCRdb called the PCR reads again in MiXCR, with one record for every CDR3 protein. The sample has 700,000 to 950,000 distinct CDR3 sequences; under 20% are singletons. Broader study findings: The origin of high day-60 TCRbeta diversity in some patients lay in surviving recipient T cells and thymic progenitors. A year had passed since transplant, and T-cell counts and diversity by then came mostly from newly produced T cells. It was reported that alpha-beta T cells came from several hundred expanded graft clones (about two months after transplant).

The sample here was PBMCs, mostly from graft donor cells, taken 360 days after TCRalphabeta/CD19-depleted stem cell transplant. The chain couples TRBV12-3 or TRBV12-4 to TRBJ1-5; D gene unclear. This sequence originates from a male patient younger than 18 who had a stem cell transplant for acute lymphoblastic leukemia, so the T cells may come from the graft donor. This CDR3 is CASSFDRVSLRRPQHF. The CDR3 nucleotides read TGTGCCAGCAGTTTTGACCGTGTAAGTCTCAGGCGGCCCCAGCATTTT.